Following are 11 T cell receptor beta chains from one sample sequenced in a study of blood T cell repertoires in COVID-19. Produced via immunoSEQ multiplex PCR; TCRdb's table is partial and in-frame only. The table includes 150,000 or so clones, just under 85% detected once. Sequencing used PBMCs or T cells enriched from blood (not recorded which). Source of these receptors: a man in his fifties or sixties who had recovered from COVID-19.

This chain joins TRBV4-1 and TRBJ2-3; D ambiguous. The CDR3 is 15 residues long. CDR1 and CDR2 from the germline V gene are MGHRA and YSYEKL. V shed 2 bases and J shed 0 bases, with 9 bases lying between them. The CDR3 loop is CASSQFPRSTDTQYF. CDR3 nucleotides: TGCGCCAGCAGCCAATTTCCCAGAAGCACAGATACGCAGTATTTT.

The rearrangement uses TRBV24-1 and TRBJ2-5; the match to TRBD1 covers 11 bases. Trimming at V came to 4 bases and at J to 3 bases, leaving 6 bases not matched to a gene. In germline, CDR1 is KGHDR, CDR2 SFDVKD. CDR3 length equals 16 residues. The CDR3: CATSETQGQGEETQYF. The DNA for the CDR3 is TGTGCCACCAGTGAAACACAGGGACAGGGGGAAGAGACCCAGTACTTC.

This clone was counted a few times. The rearrangement uses TRBV19 and TRBJ2-1; a weak D match, TRBD1 (6 bases). This CDR3 is 12 amino acids long. CDR1 LNHDA and CDR2 SQIVND come from the germline V gene (reference sequence). Trimming cost V 4 bases and J 12 bases, with 13 bases left between them. The CDR3 loop reads CASSTRGHWQFF. The DNA of the CDR3 is TGTGCCAGTAGTACCAGGGGCCACTGGCAGTTCTTC.

This clone occurred a few times. The rearrangement joins TRBV28 to TRBJ1-1; a weak D match, TRBD1 (5 bases). V was pared by 3 bases and J by 0 bases, with 8 bases between. CDR1 is MDHEN and CDR2 is SYDVKM in the germline V gene. The length of the CDR3 is 14 residues. CDR3 sequence reads: CASSLGRMNTEAFF. The CDR3 DNA sequence: TGTGCCAGCAGTTTGGGGCGAATGAACACTGAAGCTTTCTTT. Drawing the rest from reference TRBV28 and TRBJ1-1, the complete variable domain is DVKVTQSSRYLVKRTGEKVFLECVQDMDHENMFWYRQDPGLGLRLIYFSYDVKMKEKGDIPEGYSVSREKKERFSLILESASTNQTSMYLCASSLGRMNTEAFFGQGTRLTVV.

The chain links TRBV5-1 to TRBJ2-2; 9 positions agree with TRBD1. Germline trimming cut 3 bases from V and 6 bases from J; bases unmatched to any gene: 3. Looked up from germline, CDR1 is SGHRS and CDR2 is YFSETQ. This CDR3 spans 14 amino acids. The chain's CDR3 is CASSSGTGSGELFF. CDR3 nucleotides: TGCGCCAGCAGCTCAGGGACAGGGTCCGGGGAGCTGTTTTTT. Filled out from reference TRBV5-1 and TRBJ2-2, the complete variable domain reads KAGVTQTPRYLIKTRGQQVTLSCSPISGHRSVSWYQQTPGQGLQFLFEYFSETQRNKGNFPGRFSGRQFSNSRSEMNVSTLELGDSALYLCASSSGTGSGELFFGEGSRLTVL.

This clone occurred a few times. The chain has TRBV7-9 and TRBJ2-1, with D maybe TRBD2 (5 bases). CDR1 is SEHNR and CDR2 is FQNEAQ in the germline V gene (reference sequence). CDR3 length equals 15 residues. Trimming took off 0 bases at V and 7 bases at J, with 13 bases between the two ends. The CDR3 sequence: CASSLARLAMNEQFF. The CDR3 DNA sequence: TGTGCCAGCAGCTTAGCGCGGCTAGCTATGAATGAGCAGTTCTTC. The full variable domain, completed using reference TRBV7-9 and TRBJ2-1, is DTGVSQNPRHKITKRGQNVTFRCDPISEHNRLYWYRQTLGQGPEFLTYFQNEAQLEKSRLLSDRFSAERPKGSFSTLEIQRTEQGDSAMYLCASSLARLAMNEQFFGPGTRLTVL.

Note on this clone: Other DNA sequences from this sample encode an identical CDR3 as well. The chain uses TRBV7-9 and TRBJ2-7; TRBD1 matches at 8 bases. Germline CDR1 SEHNR, CDR2 FQNEAQ (reference sequence). J gave up 4 bases and V 3 bases, and 2 bases lay outside the gene matches. The CDR3 sequence is 13 residues long. In DNA, the CDR3 is TGTGCCAGCAGCTTTGGACAGGGTTACGAGCAGTACTTC. This sequence encodes CASSFGQGYEQYF.

CDR3 protein: CASRRTGQETQYF. DNA for the CDR3: TGTGCCAGCAGAAGAACAGGCCAAGAGACCCAGTACTTC. This rearrangement joins TRBV27 to TRBJ2-5; TRBD1 might be the D (5 bases). Germline V gives CDR1 MNHEY, CDR2 SMNVEV (reference sequence). Trimming removed 6 bases at V and 1 base at J, with 9 bases between. The CDR3 is 13 amino acids.

This clone occurred a few times. J is TRBJ2-2 and V is TRBV6-5, with 7 positions matching TRBD1. J gave up 3 bases and V 2 bases, and 3 bases lay outside the gene matches. This CDR3 spans 15 amino acids. CDR1 is MNHEY and CDR2 is SVGAGI in the germline V gene. Written as DNA, the CDR3 is TGTGCCAGCAGTTACACGGGACAGTACACCGGGGAGCTGTTTTTT. It encodes CASSYTGQYTGELFF.

The chain has TRBV7-6 and TRBJ1-2, with D possibly matching TRBD1 (6 bases). CDR1 and CDR2 (germline): SGHVS, FNYEAQ. The CDR3 contains 13 residues. Trimming took off 2 bases at V and 7 bases at J, with 11 bases between the two ends. Here the CDR3 DNA reads TGTGCCAGCAGCTTAAACAACAGGGTTGGCTACACCTTC. As protein: CASSLNNRVGYTF.

The V call is TRBV27, the J call TRBJ2-5; D gene uncertain. The CDR3 loop spans 16 amino acids. V lost 2 bases, J lost 5 bases, and 18 bases lay in between. The germline V gene has CDR1 MNHEY and CDR2 SMNVEV (reference sequence). CDR3 coding DNA: TGTGCCAGCAGTTTACTCCCCGGCAGGTCCAGGGAGACCCAGTACTTC. Amino acids: CASSLLPGRSRETQYF.